The T cell receptor beta chain described here comes from a study of identical twins. This clonotype has a count of ten or more. Its antigen is currently unknown. All donors were healthy, and all were Caucasian. The CDR3 has 12 residues. With 7 bases removed from V and 6 bases from J, the gap between germline ends came to 10 bases. Germline values: CDR1 MDHEN, CDR2 SYDVKM. TCRdb reprocessed the 5' RACE reads with MiXCR, giving one entry per CDR3 protein. The table lists 450,000 or so distinct CDR3 sequences, less than 20% of them singletons. Study results and caveats: There were fewer insertions in abundant cord blood beta clonotypes, but memory repertoires showed no such pattern. Where out-of-frame alpha sequences were twin-shared, they showed excess low generation probability.

The sequence was collected from a man in his forties or fifties in good health. The chain is built from TRBV28 and TRBJ1-5; maybe TRBD1 (5 bases). Input material: naive T cells sorted from blood. Here the CDR3 reads CASKPGLQPQHF. In nucleotides, the CDR3 is TGTGCCAGCAAGCCGGGGCTTCAGCCCCAGCATTTT.